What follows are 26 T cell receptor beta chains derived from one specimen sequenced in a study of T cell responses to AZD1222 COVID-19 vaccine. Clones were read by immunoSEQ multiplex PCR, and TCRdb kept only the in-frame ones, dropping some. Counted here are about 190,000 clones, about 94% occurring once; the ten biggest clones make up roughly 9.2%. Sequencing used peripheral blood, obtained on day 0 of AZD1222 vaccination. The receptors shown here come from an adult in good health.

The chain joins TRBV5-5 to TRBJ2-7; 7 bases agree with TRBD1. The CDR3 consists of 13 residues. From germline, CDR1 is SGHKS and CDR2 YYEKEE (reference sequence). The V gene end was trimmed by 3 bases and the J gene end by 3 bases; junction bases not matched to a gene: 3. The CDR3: CASSYGQVYEQYF. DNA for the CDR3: TGTGCCAGCAGCTATGGACAGGTCTACGAGCAGTACTTC.

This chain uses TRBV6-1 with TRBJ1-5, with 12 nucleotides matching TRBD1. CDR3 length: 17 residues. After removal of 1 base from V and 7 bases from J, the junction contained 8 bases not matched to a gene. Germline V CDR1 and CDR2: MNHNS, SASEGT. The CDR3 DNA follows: TGTGCCAGCAGTGAAGTAGGAGGGACAGGGGGCCAGCAGCCCCAGCATTTT. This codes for CASSEVGGTGGQQPQHF.

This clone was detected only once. The CDR3, as DNA: TGTGCCAGCAGTTGGGCGGCCAGTTTCCTCACAGATACGCAGTATTTT. Amino acid sequence: CASSWAASFLTDTQYF. This sequence joins TRBV28 and TRBJ2-3; no firm D call. The V end was cut by 4 bases, the J end by 2 bases, with 16 bases between. Germline V gives CDR1 MDHEN, CDR2 SYDVKM. The CDR3 sequence is 16 residues long.

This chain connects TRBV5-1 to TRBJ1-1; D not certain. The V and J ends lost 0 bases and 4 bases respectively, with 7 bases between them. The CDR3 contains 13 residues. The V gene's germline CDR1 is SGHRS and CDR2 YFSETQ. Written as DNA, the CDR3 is TGCGCCAGCAGCTTGGGGGGTAGCACTGAAGCTTTCTTT. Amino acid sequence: CASSLGGSTEAFF.

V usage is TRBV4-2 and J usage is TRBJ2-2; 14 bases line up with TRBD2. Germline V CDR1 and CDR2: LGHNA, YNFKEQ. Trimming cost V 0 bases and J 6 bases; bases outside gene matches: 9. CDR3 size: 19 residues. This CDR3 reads CASSQEIAGLAGVAGELFF. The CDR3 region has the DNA TGTGCCAGCAGCCAAGAGATTGCGGGACTAGCGGGAGTCGCCGGGGAGCTGTTTTTT.

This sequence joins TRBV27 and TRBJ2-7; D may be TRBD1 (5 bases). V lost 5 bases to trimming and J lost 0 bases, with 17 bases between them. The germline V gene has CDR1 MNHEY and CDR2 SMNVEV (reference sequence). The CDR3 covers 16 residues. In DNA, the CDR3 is TGTGCCAGCAGTCCCAGCCAGGGTGACAACTCCTACGAGCAGTACTTC. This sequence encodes CASSPSQGDNSYEQYF.

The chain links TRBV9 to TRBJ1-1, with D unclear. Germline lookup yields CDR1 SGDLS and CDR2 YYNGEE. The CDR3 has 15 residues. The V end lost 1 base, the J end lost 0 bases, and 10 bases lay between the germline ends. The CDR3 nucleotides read TGTGCCAGCAGCGTATCGACGTCCATGAACACTGAAGCTTTCTTT. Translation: CASSVSTSMNTEAFF.

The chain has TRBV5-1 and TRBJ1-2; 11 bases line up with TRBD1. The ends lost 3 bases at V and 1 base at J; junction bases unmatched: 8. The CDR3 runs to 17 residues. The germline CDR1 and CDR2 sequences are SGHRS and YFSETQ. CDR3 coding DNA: TGCGCCAGCAGCTCCGGGACAGGGGGGCCTCGTAACTATGGCTACACCTTC. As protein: CASSSGTGGPRNYGYTF.

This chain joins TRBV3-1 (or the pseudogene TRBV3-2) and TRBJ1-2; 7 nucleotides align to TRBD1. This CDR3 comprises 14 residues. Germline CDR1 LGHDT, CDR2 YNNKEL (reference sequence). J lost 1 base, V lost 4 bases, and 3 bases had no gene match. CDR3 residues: CASSPTGRNYGYTF. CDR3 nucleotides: TGTGCCAGCAGCCCGACAGGGCGTAACTATGGCTACACCTTC.

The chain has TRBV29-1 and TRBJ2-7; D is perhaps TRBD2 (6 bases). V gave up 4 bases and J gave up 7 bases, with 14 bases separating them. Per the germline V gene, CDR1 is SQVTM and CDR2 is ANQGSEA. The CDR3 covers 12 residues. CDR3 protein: CSVVLAGVEQYF. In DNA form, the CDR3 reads TGCAGCGTTGTACTAGCTGGGGTGGAGCAGTACTTC.

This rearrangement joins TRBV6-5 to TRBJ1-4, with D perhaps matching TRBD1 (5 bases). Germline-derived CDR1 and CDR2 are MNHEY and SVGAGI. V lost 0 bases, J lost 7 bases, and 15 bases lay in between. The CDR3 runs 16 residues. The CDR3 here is CASSYSTQGFTEKLFF. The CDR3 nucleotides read TGTGCCAGCAGTTACTCGACCCAGGGATTTACTGAAAAACTGTTTTTT.

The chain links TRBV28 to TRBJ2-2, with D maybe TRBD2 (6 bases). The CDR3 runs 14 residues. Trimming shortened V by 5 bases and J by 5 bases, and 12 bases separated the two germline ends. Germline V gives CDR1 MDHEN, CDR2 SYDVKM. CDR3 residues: CASSARESTGELFF. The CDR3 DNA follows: TGTGCCAGCAGTGCCCGGGAGTCTACCGGGGAGCTGTTTTTT.

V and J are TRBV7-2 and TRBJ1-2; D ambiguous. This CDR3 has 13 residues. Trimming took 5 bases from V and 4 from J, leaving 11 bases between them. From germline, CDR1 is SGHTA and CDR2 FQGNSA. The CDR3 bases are TGTGCCAGCAGCCTAAGCGTTAGCTATGGCTACACCTTC. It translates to CASSLSVSYGYTF. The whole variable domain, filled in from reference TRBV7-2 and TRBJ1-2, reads GAGVSQSPSNKVTEKGKDVELRCDPISGHTALYWYRQSLGQGLEFLIYFQGNSAPDKSGLPSDRFSAERTGGSVSTLTIQRTQQEDSAVYLCASSLSVSYGYTFGSGTRLTVV.

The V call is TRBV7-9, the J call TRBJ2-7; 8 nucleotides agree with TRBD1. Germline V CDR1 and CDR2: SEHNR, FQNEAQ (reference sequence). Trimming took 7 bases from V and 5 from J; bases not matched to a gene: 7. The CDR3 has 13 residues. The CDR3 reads CASNLTGDHEQYF. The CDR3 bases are TGTGCCAGCAACTTGACAGGGGACCACGAGCAGTACTTC.

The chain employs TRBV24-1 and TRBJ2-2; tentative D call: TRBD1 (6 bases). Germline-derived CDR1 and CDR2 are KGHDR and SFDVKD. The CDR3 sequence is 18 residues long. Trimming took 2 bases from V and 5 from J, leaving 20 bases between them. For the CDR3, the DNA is TGTGCCACCAGTGATTACACAGGGAAGGCGGAGAGGACCGGGGAGCTGTTTTTT. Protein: CATSDYTGKAERTGELFF.

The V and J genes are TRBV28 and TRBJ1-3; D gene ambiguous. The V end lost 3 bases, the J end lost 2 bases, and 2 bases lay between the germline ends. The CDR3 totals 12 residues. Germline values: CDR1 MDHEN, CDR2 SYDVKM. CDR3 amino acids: CASSFPGNTIYF. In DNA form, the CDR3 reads TGTGCCAGCAGTTTTCCTGGAAACACCATATATTTT.

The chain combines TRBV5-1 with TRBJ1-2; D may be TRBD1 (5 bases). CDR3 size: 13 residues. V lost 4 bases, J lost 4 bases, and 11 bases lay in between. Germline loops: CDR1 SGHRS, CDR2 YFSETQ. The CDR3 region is CASSGGPIYGYTF. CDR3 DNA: TGCGCCAGCAGCGGGGGTCCTATCTATGGCTACACCTTC.

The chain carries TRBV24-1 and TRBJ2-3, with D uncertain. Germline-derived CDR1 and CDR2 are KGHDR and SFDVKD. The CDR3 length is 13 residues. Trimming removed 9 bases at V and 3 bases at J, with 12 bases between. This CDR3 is CATSIPVTDTQYF. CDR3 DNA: TGTGCCACCTCAATCCCAGTAACAGATACGCAGTATTTT.

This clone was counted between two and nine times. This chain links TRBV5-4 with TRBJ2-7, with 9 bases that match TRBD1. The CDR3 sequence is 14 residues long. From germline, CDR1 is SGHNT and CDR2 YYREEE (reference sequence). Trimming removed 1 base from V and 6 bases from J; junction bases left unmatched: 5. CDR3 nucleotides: TGTGCCAGCAGCTTGTATGGACAGGGGCGCGAGCAGTACTTC. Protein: CASSLYGQGREQYF.

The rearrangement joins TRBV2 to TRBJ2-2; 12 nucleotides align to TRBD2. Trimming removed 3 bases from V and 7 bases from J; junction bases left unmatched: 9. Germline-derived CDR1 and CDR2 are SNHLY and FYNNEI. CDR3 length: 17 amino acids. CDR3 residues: CASSEFWTSGNYGELFF. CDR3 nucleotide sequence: TGTGCCAGCAGTGAGTTTTGGACTAGCGGGAACTACGGGGAGCTGTTTTTT.

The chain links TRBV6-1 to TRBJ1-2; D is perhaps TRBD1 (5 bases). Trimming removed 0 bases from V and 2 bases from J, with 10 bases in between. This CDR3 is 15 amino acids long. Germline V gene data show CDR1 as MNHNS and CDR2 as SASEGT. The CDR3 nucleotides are TGTGCCAGCAGTGAAGCAGCGGGGGAGAACTATGGCTACACCTTC. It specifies CASSEAAGENYGYTF.

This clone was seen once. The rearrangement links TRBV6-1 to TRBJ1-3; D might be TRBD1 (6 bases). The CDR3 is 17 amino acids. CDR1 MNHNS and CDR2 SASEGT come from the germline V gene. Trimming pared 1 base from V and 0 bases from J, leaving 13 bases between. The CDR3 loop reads CASSEVGATFSGNTIYF. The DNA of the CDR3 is TGTGCCAGCAGTGAAGTGGGGGCGACATTCTCTGGAAACACCATATATTTT.

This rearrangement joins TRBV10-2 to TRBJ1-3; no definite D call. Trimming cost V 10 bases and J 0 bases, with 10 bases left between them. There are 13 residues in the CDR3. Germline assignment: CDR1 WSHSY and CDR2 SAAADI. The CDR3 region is CATRMSSGNTIYF. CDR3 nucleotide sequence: TGCGCCACTAGAATGAGCTCTGGAAACACCATATATTTT.

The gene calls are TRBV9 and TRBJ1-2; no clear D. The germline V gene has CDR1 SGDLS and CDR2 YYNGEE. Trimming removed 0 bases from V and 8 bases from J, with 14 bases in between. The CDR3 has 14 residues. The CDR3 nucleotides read TGTGCCAGCAGCGTAGGGGCAGGACCAGAGGGCTACACCTTC. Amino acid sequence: CASSVGAGPEGYTF.

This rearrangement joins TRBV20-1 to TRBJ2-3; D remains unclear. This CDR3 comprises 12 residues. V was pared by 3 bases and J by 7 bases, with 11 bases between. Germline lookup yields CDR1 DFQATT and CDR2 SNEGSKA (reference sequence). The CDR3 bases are TGCAGTGCTAGTATCGGCCAAAATACGCAGTATTTT. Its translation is CSASIGQNTQYF.

The CDR3 DNA sequence: TGTGCCAGCAGCTTAAGGGCGCTGGGACGGACCGGGGAGCTGTTTTTT. Translating gives CASSLRALGRTGELFF. This chain uses TRBV7-8 with TRBJ2-2; D could derive from TRBD1 or TRBD2 (5 bases each). The CDR3 is 16 residues long. The germline gives CDR1 SGHVS, CDR2 FQNEAQ. V lost 2 bases and J 5 bases, leaving 15 bases between the germline ends.